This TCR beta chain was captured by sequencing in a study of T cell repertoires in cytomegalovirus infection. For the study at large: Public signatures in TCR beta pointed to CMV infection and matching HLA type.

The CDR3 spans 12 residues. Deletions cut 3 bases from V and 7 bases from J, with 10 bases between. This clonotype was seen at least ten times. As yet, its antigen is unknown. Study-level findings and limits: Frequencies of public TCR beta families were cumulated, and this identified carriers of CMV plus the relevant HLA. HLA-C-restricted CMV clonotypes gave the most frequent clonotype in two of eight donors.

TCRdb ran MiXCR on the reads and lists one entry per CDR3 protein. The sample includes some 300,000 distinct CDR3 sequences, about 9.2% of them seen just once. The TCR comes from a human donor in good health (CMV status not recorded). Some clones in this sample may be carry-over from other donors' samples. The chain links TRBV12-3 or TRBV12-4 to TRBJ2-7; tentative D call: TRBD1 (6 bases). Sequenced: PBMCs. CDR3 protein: CASSFQGHEQYF. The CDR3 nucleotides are TGTGCCAGCAGTTTCCAGGGGCATGAGCAGTACTTC.